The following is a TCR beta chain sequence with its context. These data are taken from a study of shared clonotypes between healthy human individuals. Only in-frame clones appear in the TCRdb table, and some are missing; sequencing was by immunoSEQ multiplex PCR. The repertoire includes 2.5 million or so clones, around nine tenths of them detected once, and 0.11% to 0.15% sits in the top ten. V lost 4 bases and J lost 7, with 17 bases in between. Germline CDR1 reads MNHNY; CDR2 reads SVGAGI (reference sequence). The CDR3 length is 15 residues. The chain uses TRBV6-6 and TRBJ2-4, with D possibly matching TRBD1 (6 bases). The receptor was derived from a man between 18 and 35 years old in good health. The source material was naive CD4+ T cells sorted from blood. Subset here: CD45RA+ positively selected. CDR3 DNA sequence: TGTGCCAGCAGTTTGACCGACAGGACCGGGAACATTCAGTACTTC. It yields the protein CASSLTDRTGNIQYF.